Included here is one T cell receptor beta chain sequence, with context. One end of the junction is discordant with germline, which a read error may explain. The data were obtained in a study of OX40 agonist ivuxolimab in advanced cancers. Sequenced by immunoSEQ multiplex PCR; TCRdb stores in-frame clones only, minus some. This table holds tens of thousands of clones, 92% found once. Germline loops: CDR1 LNHDA, CDR2 SQIVND (reference sequence). The CDR3 is 15 residues long. The sequencing here drew on CD4+ or CD8+ T cells sorted from blood, taken in a trial of the OX40 agonist ivuxolimab. The J gene is TRBJ2-5, the V gene TRBV19, with TRBD1 matching 9 bases. This sequence was found in an adult with an advanced solid tumor such as melanoma, head and neck, liver or kidney cancer. The CDR3 DNA follows: TGTGCCAGTAGTATCGTCGGACAGGGGATGGAGACCCAGCACTTC. Amino acids: CASSIVGQGMETQHF.